This T cell receptor beta chain is from a study of OX40 agonist ivuxolimab in advanced cancers. For the wider study: The costimulatory receptor OX40 (CD134) was targeted by ivuxolimab, a fully human IgG2 agonistic monoclonal antibody. Intravenous ivuxolimab was administered to patients every 2 weeks at six dose levels: 0.01, 0.1, 0.3, 1.5, 3 and 10 mg/kg. Of the approximately 50 dose-escalation patients, hepatocellular carcinoma was present in approximately 20, melanoma in about 15, renal cell carcinoma in 9 and head and neck cancer in 9. In the dose-escalation cohort, approximately 82% of patients were male, and the mean age was around 60 years, with a range of about 20 to 90. Prior anti-PD-1, anti-PD-L1 or anti-CTLA-4 therapy was permitted, and checkpoint inhibitors had been received by about two fifths of dose-escalation patients. Partial responses were achieved by three dose-escalation patients, of whom one had hepatocellular carcinoma and two had cutaneous melanoma. The purpose of peripheral TCRbeta sequencing was to test whether ivuxolimab changed TCR sequence diversity and led to clonal T-cell expansion. The monotherapy dose-escalation portion (N of about 57 patients) of the phase I ivuxolimab trial is reported in the paper.

The investigation overall reported the following: Low levels of normalized T-cell clonal expansion were also shown by some nonresponding patients. In the 0.1-3.0 mg/kg groups, partial responders were among the patients with the lowest normalized peripheral clonal expansion, particularly in CD8+ T cells. Clonal expansion of both CD4+ and CD8+ blood T cells was observed from baseline to week 6 at doses 0.1 to 3.0 mg/kg. The antigen specificity of the clonally expanded peripheral T cells was not determined. After ivuxolimab, CD8+ T cells had more expanded clones than CD4+ T cells on average.

The CDR3 covers 17 residues, taking in both the cysteine and the phenylalanine. Here the CDR3 DNA is all that survives: 51 bases in frame from base 1. Clipping removes 3 bases from V and 0 bases from J, with 4 as the unmatched junction base count. Per the germline V gene (reference sequence), LNHDA is the CDR1 and SQIVND is the CDR2. The trial excluded patients who had a history of autoimmune disease or who were on systemic immunosuppression. Peripheral blood for TCR sequencing was collected from all dose cohorts at baseline, on cycle 4 day 1, and on cycle 7 day 1. Samples were obtained from an open-label, multicenter, first-in-human phase I dose-escalation trial of ivuxolimab. Adults with locally advanced or metastatic melanoma, renal cell carcinoma, hepatocellular carcinoma or head and neck squamous cell carcinoma were enrolled in the trial. Before TCR sequencing, CD4+ T cells and CD8+ T cells were sorted from peripheral blood as separate populations.

Genomic DNA was isolated from the sorted cells so that the TCRbeta CDR3 region could be sequenced. TCRbeta CDR3 regions were sequenced using the immunoSEQ Assay. TCRdb mirrors the immuneACCESS table, restricted to in-frame sequences. Some clones are absent from its copies; in checked studies, under half trace to an unresolved V gene, and the reason for the others is unknown. Present in this sample are about 20,000 clones, around 82% of which were seen just once. Roughly 15% of the sample is held by the ten biggest clonotypes. This clone was recorded a few times. Its antigen remains unidentified. No quality values exist for individual bases; no much larger clone is one base distant.

The sample was CD4+ or CD8+ T cells sorted from blood, taken in a trial of the OX40 agonist ivuxolimab. Here the chain combines TRBV19 and TRBJ2-6; 8 middle bases align to TRBD1. The TCR was taken from an adult with an advanced solid tumor such as melanoma, head and neck, liver or kidney cancer. The CDR3 region reads CASSMATGGSGANVLTF. The DNA sequence is given as TGTGCCAGTAGTATGGCCACAGGGGGCTCTGGGGCCAACGTCCTGACTTTC.